This is a list of T cell receptor beta chains from one sample in a study of identical twins. TCRdb re-called the 5' RACE reads through MiXCR, storing one row per CDR3 protein. The table has roughly 720,000 distinct CDR3 sequences, around a sixth seen once. This sample also appeared in a second study, on T cells expressing NK-cell markers.

The sequencing input was PBMCs. The receptors were gathered from a woman under 30 in good health. Both conserved end residues are part of each CDR3. The D gene is left open where the match is weak. A clone size is listed for some rows: how often the clone was seen (once, few, many), or a class if it is expanded.

J: TRBJ1-2; V: TRBV6-2/TRBV6-3; size: few; D: -; CDR3: CASQVRGYGYTF; DNA: TGTGCCAGCCAAGTCCGGGGCTATGGCTACACCTTC
J: TRBJ2-7; V: TRBV5-6; size: many; D: -; CDR3: CASSLVASYEQYF; DNA: TGTGCCAGCAGCTTGGTAGCGTCCTACGAGCAGTACTTC
J: TRBJ2-5; V: TRBV12-3/TRBV12-4; size: -; D: -; CDR3: CASTPRSLKTQYF; DNA: TGTGCCAGCACCCCCCGGTCCTTAAAGACCCAGTACTTC
J: TRBJ2-1; V: TRBV20-1; size: -; D: -; CDR3: CSAKTVHSYNEQFF; DNA: TGCAGTGCTAAGACAGTACACTCCTACAATGAGCAGTTCTTC
J: TRBJ2-2; V: TRBV20-1; size: -; D: TRBD1; CDR3: CSASGQSLTGELFF; DNA: TGCAGTGCTTCGGGACAGTCCCTCACCGGGGAGCTGTTTTTT
J: TRBJ2-5; V: TRBV10-1; size: few; D: -; CDR3: CASSDTRVRETQYF; DNA: TGCGCCAGCAGTGATACGAGGGTCCGAGAGACCCAGTACTTC
J: TRBJ2-1; V: TRBV11-2; size: -; D: -; CDR3: CASSLGRVGSSYNEQFF; DNA: TGTGCCAGCAGCTTGGGGCGGGTCGGGAGCTCCTACAATGAGCAGTTCTTC
J: TRBJ2-7; V: TRBV6-2/TRBV6-3; size: -; D: -; CDR3: CASSFLFYEQYF; DNA: TGTGCCAGCAGTTTCCTCTTCTACGAGCAGTACTTC
J: TRBJ2-2; V: TRBV27; size: once; D: TRBD1; CDR3: CASSLGQGRGQAGELFF; DNA: TGTGCCAGCAGTTTAGGACAGGGGAGGGGCCAAGCCGGGGAGCTGTTTTTT
J: TRBJ1-5; V: TRBV7-2; size: few; D: -; CDR3: CASSLVGKGGNQPQHF; DNA: TGTGCCAGCAGCTTAGTTGGTAAGGGTGGCAATCAGCCCCAGCATTTT
J: TRBJ2-5; V: TRBV9; size: -; D: -; CDR3: CASSEGGSSQETQYF; DNA: TGTGCCAGCAGCGAAGGCGGCAGTTCCCAAGAGACCCAGTACTTC
J: TRBJ2-5; V: TRBV20-1; size: few; D: TRBD1; CDR3: CSAGDRGQETQYF; DNA: TGCAGTGCTGGGGACAGGGGGCAAGAGACCCAGTACTTC
J: TRBJ1-4; V: TRBV20-1; size: -; D: -; CDR3: CSARQPTNEKLFF; DNA: TGCAGTGCTAGACAGCCAACTAATGAAAAACTGTTTTTT
J: TRBJ2-7; V: TRBV6-1; size: few; D: TRBD2; CDR3: CASRIRLAGSSYEQYF; DNA: TGTGCCAGCCGAATCCGACTAGCGGGGAGCTCCTACGAGCAGTACTTC
J: TRBJ2-7; V: TRBV7-9; size: few; D: -; CDR3: CASSARVYEQYF; DNA: TGTGCCAGCAGCGCCAGGGTCTACGAGCAGTACTTC
J: TRBJ2-4; V: TRBV12-3/TRBV12-4; size: -; D: -; CDR3: CASSLRLSAKNIQYF; DNA: TGTGCCAGCAGTTTAAGGTTATCAGCCAAAAACATTCAGTACTTC
J: TRBJ2-1; V: TRBV24-1; size: -; D: TRBD2; CDR3: CATSDLRTSGSKSYNEQFF; DNA: TGTGCCACCAGTGATTTGCGGACTAGCGGGAGTAAGTCCTACAATGAGCAGTTCTTC
J: TRBJ2-1; V: TRBV20-1; size: -; D: TRBD1; CDR3: CSQTGGGFSYNEQFF; DNA: TGCAGTCAGACAGGGGGAGGTTTCTCCTACAATGAGCAGTTCTTC
J: TRBJ2-5; V: TRBV10-3; size: -; D: TRBD2; CDR3: CAISGGSGRQETQYF; DNA: TGTGCCATCAGTGGAGGTAGCGGGAGACAGGAGACCCAGTACTTC
J: TRBJ1-2; V: TRBV28; size: -; D: TRBD1; CDR3: CASMGQGAFNYGYTF; DNA: TGTGCCAGCATGGGACAGGGGGCTTTTAACTATGGCTACACCTTC
J: TRBJ2-1; V: TRBV5-1; size: many; D: TRBD2; CDR3: CASSALTSGVYNEQFF; DNA: TGCGCCAGCAGCGCGCTGACTAGCGGGGTTTACAATGAGCAGTTCTTC
J: TRBJ2-5; V: TRBV5-1; size: few; D: -; CDR3: CASLDGETQYF; DNA: TGCGCCAGCCTGGACGGAGAGACCCAGTACTTC
J: TRBJ2-1; V: TRBV20-1; size: -; D: -; CDR3: CSANSGGEQFF; DNA: TGCAGTGCCAACTCTGGGGGTGAGCAGTTCTTC
J: TRBJ2-7; V: TRBV30; size: few; D: -; CDR3: CAWRGGYVGEQYF; DNA: TGTGCCTGGAGAGGGGGGTACGTAGGCGAGCAGTACTTC
J: TRBJ2-7; V: TRBV6-1; size: -; D: TRBD2; CDR3: CASSPTGRGTHEQYF; DNA: TGTGCCAGCAGTCCGACCGGGAGGGGGACCCACGAGCAGTACTTC
J: TRBJ2-7; V: TRBV7-2; size: -; D: -; CDR3: CASRGGAGIAYEQYF; DNA: TGTGCCAGCCGAGGGGGGGCAGGAATAGCCTACGAGCAGTACTTC
J: TRBJ1-1; V: TRBV20-1; size: few; D: -; CDR3: CSARGSPDTEAFF; DNA: TGCAGTGCGCGGGGTTCTCCGGACACTGAAGCTTTCTTT
J: TRBJ1-1; V: TRBV7-9; size: -; D: TRBD1; CDR3: CASSPRGLDTEAFF; DNA: TGTGCCAGCAGCCCCAGGGGGTTGGACACTGAAGCTTTCTTT
J: TRBJ2-5; V: TRBV12-3/TRBV12-4; size: -; D: -; CDR3: CASSQTELQETQYF; DNA: TGTGCCAGCAGCCAGACCGAACTCCAAGAGACCCAGTACTTC
J: TRBJ1-1; V: TRBV5-1; size: few; D: -; CDR3: CASSYIMNTEAFF; DNA: TGCGCCAGCAGCTACATAATGAACACTGAAGCTTTCTTT
J: TRBJ1-3; V: TRBV18; size: -; D: -; CDR3: CASSRDGHSGNTIYF; DNA: TGTGCCAGCTCCCGGGACGGACATTCTGGAAACACCATATATTTT
J: TRBJ2-1; V: TRBV11-2; size: -; D: -; CDR3: CASSLGWAGGNEQFF; DNA: TGTGCCAGCAGCTTAGGGTGGGCTGGGGGCAATGAGCAGTTCTTC
J: TRBJ2-1; V: TRBV5-1; size: -; D: -; CDR3: CATCWLFF; DNA: TGCGCCACCTGCTGGTTGTTCTTC
J: TRBJ1-6; V: TRBV12-3/TRBV12-4; size: -; D: -; CDR3: CASSFWENSPLHF; DNA: TGTGCCAGCAGTTTCTGGGAAAATTCACCCCTCCACTTT
J: TRBJ2-1; V: TRBV6-2/TRBV6-3; size: -; D: TRBD2; CDR3: CASMAQGLALIIHRSYNEQFF; DNA: TGTGCCAGCATGGCCCAGGGACTAGCGCTAATAATACATCGCTCCTACAATGAGCAGTTCTTC
J: TRBJ2-3; V: TRBV11-3; size: -; D: TRBD2; CDR3: CASSRSLTSGGADTQYF; DNA: TGTGCCAGCAGCCGCTCTCTGACTAGCGGGGGGGCAGATACGCAGTATTTT
J: TRBJ1-5; V: TRBV6-5; size: -; D: -; CDR3: CASSRTEQHSNQPQHF; DNA: TGTGCCAGCAGTCGTACTGAGCAACATAGCAATCAGCCCCAGCATTTT
J: TRBJ2-5; V: TRBV12-3/TRBV12-4; size: few; D: TRBD2; CDR3: CASSLNGRGQETQYF; DNA: TGTGCCAGCAGTTTAAACGGGAGGGGACAAGAGACCCAGTACTTC
J: TRBJ2-1; V: TRBV5-1; size: -; D: -; CDR3: CASSSWPSGENGEQFF; DNA: TGCGCCAGCAGCTCATGGCCGTCGGGGGAGAACGGTGAGCAGTTCTTC
J: TRBJ2-4; V: TRBV20-1; size: -; D: TRBD2; CDR3: CSAPRPSGSQNIQYF; DNA: TGCAGTGCCCCTAGACCTAGCGGGAGTCAAAACATTCAGTACTTC
J: TRBJ2-3; V: TRBV6-1; size: many; D: -; CDR3: CASSEDSDYVTDTQYF; DNA: TGTGCCAGCAGTGAAGACAGCGATTATGTGACAGATACGCAGTATTTT
J: TRBJ1-5; V: TRBV20-1; size: many; D: -; CDR3: CSAREGPSRNQPQHF; DNA: TGCAGTGCTAGAGAGGGACCGTCTCGCAATCAGCCCCAGCATTTT
J: TRBJ1-4; V: TRBV11-1; size: -; D: TRBD1; CDR3: CASSLEDRIDETNEKLFF; DNA: TGTGCCAGCAGCTTAGAGGACAGGATTGATGAAACTAATGAAAAACTGTTTTTT
J: TRBJ1-2; V: TRBV6-5; size: -; D: -; CDR3: CASSSGTTLGGYTF; DNA: TGTGCCAGCAGTTCGGGGACAACCTTGGGAGGCTACACCTTC
J: TRBJ2-1; V: TRBV12-3/TRBV12-4; size: few; D: -; CDR3: CASTPLTGYNEQFF; DNA: TGTGCCAGCACCCCCCTCACAGGCTACAATGAGCAGTTCTTC
J: TRBJ1-6; V: TRBV20-1; size: -; D: -; CDR3: CSARDLTDPYNSPLHF; DNA: TGCAGTGCTAGAGATCTGACGGACCCTTATAATTCACCCCTCCACTTT